These T cell receptor beta chains were read from a single sample in a study of shared clonotypes between healthy human individuals. Profiling relied on immunoSEQ multiplex PCR, and the TCRdb table lists in-frame clones only, not all of them. Among hundreds of thousands of clones listed, around 96% were seen once. The material sequenced was naive CD8+ T cells sorted from blood. The source of these receptors is a woman aged 25-40 years in good health. Each CDR3 is given with its conserved first and last residue. The D gene is left open where the match is weak. Clone size appears in some rows only: once, few, many, or a class for an expanded clone.

TRBV29-1	NA	NA	14	TRBJ2-1	TGCAGCGTTGAAGACCCTTCGTCCGCCAATGAGCAGTTCTTC	CSVEDPSSANEQFF
TRBV4-1	once	NA	14	TRBJ2-7	TGCGCCAGCAGCCAAGATACGGTGGCCTACGAGCAGTACTTC	CASSQDTVAYEQYF
TRBV9	NA	NA	13	TRBJ1-3	TGTGCCAGCAGCCAGGGAGCGGAGGACACCATATATTTT	CASSQGAEDTIYF
TRBV6-6	NA	NA	15	TRBJ2-7	TGTGCCAGCAGCTCCACCGGACAATCCTCCTACGAGCAGTACTTC	CASSSTGQSSYEQYF
TRBV11-2	NA	NA	13	TRBJ1-4	TGTGCCAGCAGCTTAGCTCGTAATGAAAAACTGTTTTTT	CASSLARNEKLFF
TRBV19	once	TRBD1	15	TRBJ1-5	TGTGCCAGTAGTACTTATGGGACAGGCAATCAGCCCCAGCATTTT	CASSTYGTGNQPQHF
TRBV7-7	NA	TRBD2	15	TRBJ2-5	TGTGCCAGCAGCCCGACTAGCGGGGTCGGAGAGACCCAGTACTTC	CASSPTSGVGETQYF
TRBV15	NA	TRBD1	14	TRBJ1-1	TGTGCCACCACGGACAGGGGCTTTAACACTGAAGCTTTCTTT	CATTDRGFNTEAFF
TRBV28	NA	NA	13	TRBJ2-1	TGTGCCAGCAGTAGTTGGAGCTACAATGAGCAGTTCTTC	CASSSWSYNEQFF
TRBV13	NA	TRBD1	15	TRBJ1-5	TGTGCCAGCAGCTCCAGGACAGGGGGAGATCAGCCCCAGCATTTT	CASSSRTGGDQPQHF